Listed here are 8 T cell receptor beta chains from one sample, sequenced in a study of blood T cell repertoires in COVID-19. The table came from immunoSEQ multiplex PCR; TCRdb's copy has only in-frame clones and leaves some out. The sample includes 200,000 to 300,000 clones, roughly nine tenths seen only once; the top ten take over 7.5%. Material for sequencing was peripheral blood. The receptors come from a man aged 35 to 55 who had recovered from COVID-19.

The V gene is TRBV7-9, the J gene TRBJ1-1, with D perhaps matching TRBD1 (5 bases). This CDR3 is 18 amino acids long. CDR1 and CDR2 from the germline V gene are SEHNR and FQNEAQ (reference sequence). V dropped 4 bases and J dropped 4 bases, with 25 bases sitting between them. The CDR3 sequence is CASSSPGTSKQGPTEAFF. CDR3 DNA: TGTGCCAGCAGCTCGCCCGGGACTTCCAAACAAGGGCCCACTGAAGCTTTCTTT. Using reference TRBV7-9 and TRBJ1-1 for the parts outside the CDR3, the full variable domain is DTGVSQNPRHKITKRGQNVTFRCDPISEHNRLYWYRQTLGQGPEFLTYFQNEAQLEKSRLLSDRFSAERPKGSFSTLEIQRTEQGDSAMYLCASSSPGTSKQGPTEAFFGQGTRLTVV.

The chain has TRBV6-1 and TRBJ2-5; possibly TRBD2 for D (6 bases). The germline V gene has CDR1 MNHNS and CDR2 SASEGT. The CDR3 length is 14 residues. Deletions cut 7 bases from V and 7 bases from J, with 19 bases between. The CDR3 coding sequence is TGTGCCAGCATTCCCGGGGGACTCCCGGGGACCCAGTACTTC. Translated, it gives CASIPGGLPGTQYF.

As concerns this clone: In the same sample, other DNA sequences code for this CDR3. V gene TRBV5-1 combines with J gene TRBJ2-7; D is uncertain. Germline V gives CDR1 SGHRS, CDR2 YFSETQ. V gave up 0 bases and J gave up 5 bases, with 9 bases separating them. The CDR3 sequence is 13 residues long. The CDR3 reads CASSLAARNEQYF. In DNA form, the CDR3 reads TGCGCCAGCAGCTTGGCTGCGCGGAACGAGCAGTACTTC.

This clone was observed once. The rearrangement uses TRBV9 and TRBJ2-2; D is perhaps TRBD2 (6 bases). The CDR3 loop spans 17 amino acids. The V and J ends lost 3 bases and 5 bases respectively, with 20 bases between them. Germline V lookup: CDR1 SGDLS, CDR2 YYNGEE. CDR3 nucleotides: TGTGCCAGCAGCGGCGGGATAGGGTCGAAGGGAACCGGGGAGCTGTTTTTT. This encodes CASSGGIGSKGTGELFF.

This chain uses TRBV15 with TRBJ1-2, with 7 bases identical to TRBD1. This CDR3 is built from 14 residues. The junction had 9 bases not matched to a gene; V was cut back by 5 bases and J by 6 bases. The germline V gene encodes CDR1 LNHNV and CDR2 YYDKDF (reference sequence). The CDR3: CATSSLQGVNGYTF. CDR3 nucleotide sequence: TGTGCCACCAGCTCCCTCCAGGGGGTCAATGGCTACACCTTC.

This chain uses TRBV29-1 with TRBJ2-7; tentatively, D is TRBD2 (6 bases). Germline CDR1 and CDR2: SQVTM and ANQGSEA. The CDR3 sequence is 13 residues long. V was trimmed by 5 bases and J by 2 bases, leaving 13 bases between them. The CDR3 loop reads CSVQPPGAYEQYF. Written as DNA, the CDR3 is TGCAGCGTTCAACCTCCGGGGGCCTACGAGCAGTACTTC.

The rearrangement uses TRBV4-2 and TRBJ1-2; 8 nucleotides align to TRBD1. With 0 bases clipped from V and 4 bases from J, the junction kept 4 bases outside the gene matches. Germline CDR1 reads LGHNA; CDR2 reads YNFKEQ. This CDR3 is built from 15 residues. The CDR3: CASSQDRGLGYGYTF. DNA of the CDR3: TGTGCCAGCAGCCAAGACAGGGGGCTAGGCTATGGCTACACCTTC.

Comment on this clone: Other DNA variants within this sample encode the same CDR3. CDR3 in DNA: TGTGCCAGCAGCCCCTCAGGGGGCTCCTACAATGAGCAGTTCTTC. It translates to CASSPSGGSYNEQFF. The chain uses TRBV9 and TRBJ2-1; the match to TRBD1 covers 7 bases. V gave up 4 bases and J gave up 0 bases; unmatched junction bases: 4. The CDR3 runs 15 residues. Germline loops: CDR1 SGDLS, CDR2 YYNGEE.